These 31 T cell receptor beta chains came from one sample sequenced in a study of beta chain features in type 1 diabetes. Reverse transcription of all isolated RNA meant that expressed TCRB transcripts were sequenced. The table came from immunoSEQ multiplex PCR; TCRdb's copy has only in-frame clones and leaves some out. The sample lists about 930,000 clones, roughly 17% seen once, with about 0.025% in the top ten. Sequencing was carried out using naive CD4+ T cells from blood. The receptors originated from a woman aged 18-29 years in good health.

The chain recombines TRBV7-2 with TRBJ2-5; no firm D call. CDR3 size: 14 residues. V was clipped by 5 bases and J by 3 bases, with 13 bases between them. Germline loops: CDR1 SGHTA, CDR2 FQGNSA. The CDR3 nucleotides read TGTGCCAGCAGCCCTGCGAGAGCGAAAGAGACCCAGTACTTC. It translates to CASSPARAKETQYF.

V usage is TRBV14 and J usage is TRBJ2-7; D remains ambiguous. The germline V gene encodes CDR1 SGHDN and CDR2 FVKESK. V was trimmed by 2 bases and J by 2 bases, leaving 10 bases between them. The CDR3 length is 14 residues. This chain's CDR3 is CASSQWVGTYEQYF. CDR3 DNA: TGTGCCAGCAGCCAATGGGTGGGGACCTACGAGCAGTACTTC.

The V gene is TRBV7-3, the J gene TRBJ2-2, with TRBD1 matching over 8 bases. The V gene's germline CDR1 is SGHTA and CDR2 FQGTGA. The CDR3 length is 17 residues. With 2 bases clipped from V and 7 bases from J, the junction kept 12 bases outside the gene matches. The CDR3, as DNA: TGTGCCAGCAGCTTATTGGGCATGAGACAGGGGTTCGGGGAGCTGTTTTTT. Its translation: CASSLLGMRQGFGELFF.

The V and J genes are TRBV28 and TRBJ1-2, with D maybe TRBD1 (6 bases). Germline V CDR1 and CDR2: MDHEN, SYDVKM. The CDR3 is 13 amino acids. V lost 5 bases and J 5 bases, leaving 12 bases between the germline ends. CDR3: CASSQTGRYGYTF. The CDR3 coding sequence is TGTGCCAGCAGTCAGACAGGCAGATATGGCTACACCTTC.

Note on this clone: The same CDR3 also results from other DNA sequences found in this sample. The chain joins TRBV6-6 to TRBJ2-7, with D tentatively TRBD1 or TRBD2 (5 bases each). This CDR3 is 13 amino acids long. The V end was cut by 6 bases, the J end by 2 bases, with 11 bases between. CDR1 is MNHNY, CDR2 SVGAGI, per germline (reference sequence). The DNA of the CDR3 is TGTGCCAGCAGCCCCGGGACGGCCTACGAGCAGTACTTC. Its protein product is CASSPGTAYEQYF.

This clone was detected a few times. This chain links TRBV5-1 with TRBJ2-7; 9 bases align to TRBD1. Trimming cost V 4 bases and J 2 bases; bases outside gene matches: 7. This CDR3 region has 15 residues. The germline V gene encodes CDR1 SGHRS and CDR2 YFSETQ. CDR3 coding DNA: TGCGCCAGCAGCGCCGGCGGGACAGGGCCCTACGAGCAGTACTTC. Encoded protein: CASSAGGTGPYEQYF.

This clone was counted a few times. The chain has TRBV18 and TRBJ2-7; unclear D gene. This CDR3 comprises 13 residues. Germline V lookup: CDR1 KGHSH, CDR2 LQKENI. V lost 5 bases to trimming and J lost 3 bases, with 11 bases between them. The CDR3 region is CASSAMDLYEQYF. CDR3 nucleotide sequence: TGTGCCAGCTCAGCCATGGACCTCTACGAGCAGTACTTC.

CDR3 in amino acids: CASSEAPDRPYGYTF. For the CDR3, the DNA is TGTGCCAGCAGTGAAGCGCCGGACAGGCCTTATGGCTACACCTTC. The chain is built from TRBV6-1 and TRBJ1-2; 7 bases map to TRBD1. The CDR3 loop spans 15 amino acids. The germline CDR1 and CDR2 sequences are MNHNS and SASEGT. J gave up 5 bases and V 0 bases, and 6 bases lay outside the gene matches.

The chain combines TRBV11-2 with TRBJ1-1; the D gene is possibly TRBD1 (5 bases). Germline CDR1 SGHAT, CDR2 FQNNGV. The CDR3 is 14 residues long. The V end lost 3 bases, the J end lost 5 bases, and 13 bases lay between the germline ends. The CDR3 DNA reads TGTGCCAGCAGCTTTCGGGGGAAGGCTACTGAAGCTTTCTTT. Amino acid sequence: CASSFRGKATEAFF.

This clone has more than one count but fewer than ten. The CDR3 reads CASSWGLVTDTQYF. For the CDR3, the DNA is TGTGCCAGCAGTTGGGGTCTTGTTACAGATACGCAGTATTTT. This chain connects TRBV9 to TRBJ2-3; D gene unclear. The V end was cut by 5 bases, the J end by 3 bases, with 13 bases between. The CDR3 runs 14 residues. The germline CDR1 and CDR2 sequences are SGDLS and YYNGEE.

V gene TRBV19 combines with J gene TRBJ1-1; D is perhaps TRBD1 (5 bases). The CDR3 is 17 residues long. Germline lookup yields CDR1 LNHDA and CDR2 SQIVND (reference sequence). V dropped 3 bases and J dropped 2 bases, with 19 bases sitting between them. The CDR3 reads CASSIRGGAQGNTEAFF. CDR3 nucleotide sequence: TGTGCCAGTAGTATCCGGGGCGGCGCGCAGGGAAACACTGAAGCTTTCTTT.

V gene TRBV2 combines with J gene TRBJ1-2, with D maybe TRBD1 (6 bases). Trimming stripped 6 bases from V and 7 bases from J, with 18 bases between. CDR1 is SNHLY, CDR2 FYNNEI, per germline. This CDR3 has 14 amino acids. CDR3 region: CASRRELQGSGYTF. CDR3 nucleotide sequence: TGTGCCAGCAGAAGGGAATTACAGGGAAGTGGCTACACCTTC.

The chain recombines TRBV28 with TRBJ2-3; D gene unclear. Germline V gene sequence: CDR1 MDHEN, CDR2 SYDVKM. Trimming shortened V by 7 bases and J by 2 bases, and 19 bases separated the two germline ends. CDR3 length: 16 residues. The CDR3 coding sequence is TGTGCCAGCACCAGTTTGGGAAATATACTCACAGATACGCAGTATTTT. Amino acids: CASTSLGNILTDTQYF.

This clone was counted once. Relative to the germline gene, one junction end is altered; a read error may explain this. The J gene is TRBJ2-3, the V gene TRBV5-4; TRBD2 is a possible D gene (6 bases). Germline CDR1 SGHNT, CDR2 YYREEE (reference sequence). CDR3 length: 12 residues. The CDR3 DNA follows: TGTGCCGGCAGCTTGGAGGGTTTAGAGCAGTATTTT. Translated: CAGSLEGLEQYF.

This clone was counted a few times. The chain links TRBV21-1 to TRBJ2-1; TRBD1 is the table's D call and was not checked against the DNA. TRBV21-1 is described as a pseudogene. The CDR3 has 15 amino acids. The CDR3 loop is CASSKNRGPYNEQFF. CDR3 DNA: TGTGCCAGCAGCAAAAACAGGGGGCCATACAATGAGCAGTTCTTC.

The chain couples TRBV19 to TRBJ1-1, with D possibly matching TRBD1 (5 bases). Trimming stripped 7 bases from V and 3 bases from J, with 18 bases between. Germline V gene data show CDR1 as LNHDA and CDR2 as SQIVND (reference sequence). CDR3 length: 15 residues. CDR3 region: CASKLPGRGDTEAFF. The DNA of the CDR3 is TGTGCCAGTAAGTTGCCCGGGAGAGGGGACACTGAAGCTTTCTTT.

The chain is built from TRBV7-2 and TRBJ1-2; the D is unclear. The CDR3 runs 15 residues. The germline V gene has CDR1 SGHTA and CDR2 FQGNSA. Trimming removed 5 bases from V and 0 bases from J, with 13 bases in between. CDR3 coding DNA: TGTGCCAGCAGCCCCACGGCCTTCGCTAACTATGGCTACACCTTC. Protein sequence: CASSPTAFANYGYTF. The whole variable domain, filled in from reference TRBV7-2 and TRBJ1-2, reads GAGVSQSPSNKVTEKGKDVELRCDPISGHTALYWYRQSLGQGLEFLIYFQGNSAPDKSGLPSDRFSAERTGGSVSTLTIQRTQQEDSAVYLCASSPTAFANYGYTFGSGTRLTVV.

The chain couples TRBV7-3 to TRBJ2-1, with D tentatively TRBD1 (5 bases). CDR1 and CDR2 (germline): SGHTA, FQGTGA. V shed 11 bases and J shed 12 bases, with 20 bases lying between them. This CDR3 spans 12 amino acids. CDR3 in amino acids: CAGYLPGLGQFF. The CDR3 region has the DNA TGTGCCGGCTATCTGCCAGGGTTAGGGCAGTTCTTC.

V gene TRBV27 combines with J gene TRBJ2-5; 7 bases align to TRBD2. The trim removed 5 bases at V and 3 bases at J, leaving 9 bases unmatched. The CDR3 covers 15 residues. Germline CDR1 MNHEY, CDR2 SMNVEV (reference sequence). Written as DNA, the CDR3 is TGTGCCAGCAGTCTCCTAGCGGAACGTAAAGAGACCCAGTACTTC. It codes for CASSLLAERKETQYF.

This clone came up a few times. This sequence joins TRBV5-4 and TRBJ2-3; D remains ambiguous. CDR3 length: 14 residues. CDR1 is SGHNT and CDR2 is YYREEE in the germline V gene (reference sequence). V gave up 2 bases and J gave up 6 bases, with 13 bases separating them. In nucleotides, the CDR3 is TGTGCCAGCAGCTTCGGACCCAGCAAGGATACGCAGTATTTT. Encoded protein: CASSFGPSKDTQYF. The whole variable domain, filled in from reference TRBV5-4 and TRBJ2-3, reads ETGVTQSPTHLIKTRGQQVTLRCSSQSGHNTVSWYQQALGQGPQFIFQYYREEENGRGNFPPRFSGLQFPNYSSELNVNALELDDSALYLCASSFGPSKDTQYFGPGTRLTVL.

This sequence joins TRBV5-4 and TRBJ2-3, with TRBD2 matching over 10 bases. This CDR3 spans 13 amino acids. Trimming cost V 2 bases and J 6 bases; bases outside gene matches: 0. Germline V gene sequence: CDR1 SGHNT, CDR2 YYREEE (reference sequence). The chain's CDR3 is CASSLAGGDTQYF. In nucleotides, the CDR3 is TGTGCCAGCAGCTTAGCGGGAGGGGATACGCAGTATTTT.

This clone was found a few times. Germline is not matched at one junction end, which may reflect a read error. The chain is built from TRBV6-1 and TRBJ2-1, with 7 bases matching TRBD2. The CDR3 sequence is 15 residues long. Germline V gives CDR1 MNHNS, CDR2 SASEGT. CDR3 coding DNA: TGTGCCATCAGTGAGTCGTCTAGCGGAAGGTTGGGGCAGTTCTTC. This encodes CAISESSSGRLGQFF.

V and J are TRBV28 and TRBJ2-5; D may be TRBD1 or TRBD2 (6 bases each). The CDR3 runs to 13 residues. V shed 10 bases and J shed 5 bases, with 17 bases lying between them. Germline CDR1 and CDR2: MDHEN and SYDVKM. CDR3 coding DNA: TGTGCCAATCAGAAATACGGGGGCGAGACCCAGTACTTC. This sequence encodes CANQKYGGETQYF.

CDR3 DNA: TGTGCCAGTAGTATATCCCAGAACTCTGGGGCCAACGTCCTGACTTTC. Protein product: CASSISQNSGANVLTF. V gene TRBV19 combines with J gene TRBJ2-6; D is unresolved. The germline V gene encodes CDR1 LNHDA and CDR2 SQIVND (reference sequence). The CDR3 is 16 amino acids. V gave up 2 bases and J gave up 0 bases, with 8 bases separating them.

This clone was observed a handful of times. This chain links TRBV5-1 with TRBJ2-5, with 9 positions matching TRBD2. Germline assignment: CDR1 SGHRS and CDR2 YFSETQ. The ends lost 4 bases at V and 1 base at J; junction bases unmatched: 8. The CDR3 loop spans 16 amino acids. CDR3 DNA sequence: TGCGCCAGCAGCCCCGGGATAGCGGGGGTCCAAGAGACCCAGTACTTC. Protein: CASSPGIAGVQETQYF.

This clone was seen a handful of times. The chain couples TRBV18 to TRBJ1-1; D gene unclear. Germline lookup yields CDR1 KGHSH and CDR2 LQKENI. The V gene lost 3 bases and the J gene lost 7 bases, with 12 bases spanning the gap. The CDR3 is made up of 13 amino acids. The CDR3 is CASSPDKVLEAFF. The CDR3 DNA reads TGTGCCAGCTCACCCGACAAGGTTCTTGAAGCTTTCTTT. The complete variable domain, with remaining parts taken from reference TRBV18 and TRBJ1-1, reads NAGVMQNPRHLVRRRGQEARLRCSPMKGHSHVYWYRQLPEEGLKFMVYLQKENIIDESGMPKERFSAEFPKEGPSILRIQQVVRGDSAAYFCASSPDKVLEAFFGQGTRLTVV.

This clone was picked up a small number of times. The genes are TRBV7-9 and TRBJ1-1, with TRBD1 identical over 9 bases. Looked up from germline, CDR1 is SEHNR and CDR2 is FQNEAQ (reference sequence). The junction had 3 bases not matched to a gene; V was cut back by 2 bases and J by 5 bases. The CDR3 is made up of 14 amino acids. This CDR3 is CASSLLTGGTEAFF. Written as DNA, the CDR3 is TGTGCCAGCAGCTTATTGACAGGGGGGACTGAAGCTTTCTTT. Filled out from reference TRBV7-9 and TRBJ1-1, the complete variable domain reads DTGVSQNPRHKITKRGQNVTFRCDPISEHNRLYWYRQTLGQGPEFLTYFQNEAQLEKSRLLSDRFSAERPKGSFSTLEIQRTEQGDSAMYLCASSLLTGGTEAFFGQGTRLTVV.

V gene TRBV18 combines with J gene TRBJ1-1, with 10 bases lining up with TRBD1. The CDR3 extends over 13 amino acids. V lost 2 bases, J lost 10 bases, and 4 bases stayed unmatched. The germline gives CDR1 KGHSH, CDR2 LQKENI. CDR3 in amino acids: CASSPGGDRGAFF. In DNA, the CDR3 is TGTGCCAGCTCACCAGGAGGGGACAGGGGAGCTTTCTTT.

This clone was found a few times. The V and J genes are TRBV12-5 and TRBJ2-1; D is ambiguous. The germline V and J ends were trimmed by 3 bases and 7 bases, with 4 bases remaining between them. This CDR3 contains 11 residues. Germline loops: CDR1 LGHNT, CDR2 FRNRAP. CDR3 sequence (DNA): TGTGCTAGTGGTTTTGGGAATGAGCAGTTCTTC. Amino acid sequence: CASGFGNEQFF. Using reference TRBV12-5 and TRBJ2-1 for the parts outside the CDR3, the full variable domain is DARVTQTPRHKVTEMGQEVTMRCQPILGHNTVFWYRQTMMQGLELLAYFRNRAPLDDSGMPKDRFSAEMPDATLATLKIQPSEPRDSAVYFCASGFGNEQFFGPGTRLTVL.

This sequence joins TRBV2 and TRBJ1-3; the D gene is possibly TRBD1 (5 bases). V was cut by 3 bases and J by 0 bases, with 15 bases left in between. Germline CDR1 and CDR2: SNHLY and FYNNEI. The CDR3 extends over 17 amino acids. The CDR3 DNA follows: TGTGCCAGCAGTGAGGGTGGGGCAGGCAGCTCTGGAAACACCATATATTTT. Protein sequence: CASSEGGAGSSGNTIYF.

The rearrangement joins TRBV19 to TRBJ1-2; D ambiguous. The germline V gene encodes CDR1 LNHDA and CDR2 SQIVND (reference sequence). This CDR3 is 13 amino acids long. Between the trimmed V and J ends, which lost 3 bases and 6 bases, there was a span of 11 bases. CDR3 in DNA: TGTGCCAGTAGTATTGCCGGGGAGCATGGCTACACCTTC. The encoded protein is CASSIAGEHGYTF.